This TCR beta chain was observed in a study of blood T cells in healthy people across ages (dated by TCRdb to between 2015 and 2017). Broadly, across the study: In model experiments, roughly one uniquely barcoded TCR beta cDNA molecule per two T cells was captured by template switching. Using deep sequencing normalized with unique cDNA molecular identifiers, the study measured how TCR beta repertoire diversity changes with age. Four age groups were formed from the donors: young (average about 15 years), middle-aged (around 37), aged (around 62) and long-lived (approximately 80). To avoid experimental bias, donors of different ages were randomly spread across the sequencing lanes. For two donors (one aged 18 to 30 and one aged 80 or older), the study analyzed two additional independent replicas of 1 million unique cDNA reads from the same blood draw.

Libraries were built with 5' RACE. Sequencing took place on an Illumina HiSeq 2500. A second PCR of about 6 to 12 cycles was run with a J-beta primer mix and a sample-barcoded 5' primer. Each TCR beta cDNA molecule received a unique molecular identifier from a template-switch 5' adaptor carrying 12 random nucleotides. At least 2.5 million CDR3-containing paired-end reads were obtained from each sample. First-strand cDNA was synthesized from all RNA with the Mint cDNA synthesis kit, primed by a TRBC-specific oligonucleotide. After uracil-DNA glycosylase treatment, a first 18-cycle PCR used universal primers M1SS and BC2_uni_R on all cDNA. Per the source publication's procedure: For normalization, 1 million high-quality reads were randomly selected from each sample, with every read carrying a distinct molecular identifier. Reads sharing molecular identifiers were discarded rather than binned into consensus sequences. MiTCR, set to a Q25 quality threshold and the strictest error-elimination algorithm, was used for CDR3 identification, clonotype clustering and error correction. A nonparametric unseen species model with Euler transformation was used to estimate lower-bound total TCR beta diversity. The public reads were reanalyzed by TCRdb: fastp trimming at Q25, MiXCR alignment, in-frame beta chains only. One record per CDR3 amino acid sequence lists the most common genes and DNA. The V and J calls were determined by TCRdb, not by the authors. The sample yields 850,000 or so distinct CDR3 sequences; about 28% were counted once. The leading ten clones occupy 17% of the sample.

The CDR3 has 13 amino acids, counting the end cysteine and phenylalanine. The entry retains the CDR3 DNA only, 39 bases that are in frame from base 1. Compared with germline, V lacks 10 bases and J lacks 5 bases; bases without a gene match: 2. From a lookup of the germline V gene, CDR1 and CDR2 are ENHRY and SYGVKD. This clonotype was found a few times. Its antigen specificity is not known. The sample holds no much larger clone one base away, and base qualities are not on file. Study-wide conclusions, independent of this receptor: The long-lived group showed more naive CD4+ T cells, fewer expanded clones and increased TCR diversity than the aged group, suggesting age selection. Donor CMV infection status was unknown, potentially confounding age-related changes in expanded clonotypes. Observed TCR beta diversity per million T cells fell roughly linearly with age, and a significant reduction was already apparent by age about 43. Estimates of total diversity based on one million sequenced T cells were regarded as lower bounds and as underestimates. Conclusive comparison of naive and antigen-experienced compartments was prevented by the profiling of bulk unsorted PBMCs. There was a strong correlation between observed TCR beta diversity and the percentage of naive T cells measured by flow cytometry.

Donors were a few dozen systemically healthy Caucasian individuals from Russia aged about 6 to 100 years. Each donor gave ten milliliters of peripheral blood, collected into EDTA-treated Vacutainer tubes. Ficoll-Paque density-gradient centrifugation was used to isolate PBMCs, with at least 6.5 million per sample. Total RNA, at least 5 micrograms per sample, was extracted from PBMCs with Trizol reagent. Naive CD45RAhigh/CD27high T cell percentages were measured by flow cytometry on a PBMC aliquot from every donor. Sequencing was done on a sample of blood. The rearrangement joined TRBV10-3 to TRBJ2-1, with 13 bases aligning to TRBD2. The clonotype comes from a woman at least 80 years old in good health. The nucleotide sequence is given as TGTGCCACCGGACTAGCGGGGGACAATGAGCAGTTCTTC. It is translated as CATGLAGDNEQFF.